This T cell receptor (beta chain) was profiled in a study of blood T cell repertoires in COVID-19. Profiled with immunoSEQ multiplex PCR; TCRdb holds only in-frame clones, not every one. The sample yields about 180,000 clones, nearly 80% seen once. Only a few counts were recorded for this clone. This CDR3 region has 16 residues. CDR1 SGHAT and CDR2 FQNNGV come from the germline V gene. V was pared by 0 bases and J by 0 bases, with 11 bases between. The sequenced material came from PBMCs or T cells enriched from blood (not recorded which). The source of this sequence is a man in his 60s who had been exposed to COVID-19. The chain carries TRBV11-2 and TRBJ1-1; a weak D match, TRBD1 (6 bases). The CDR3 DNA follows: TGTGCCAGCAGCTTAGATCTCGGACAGATGAACACTGAAGCTTTCTTT. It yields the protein CASSLDLGQMNTEAFF.